This TCR beta chain was observed in a study of low-dose radiotherapy and immunotherapy resistance in tumors. Study background: Per fraction, Cohort 2 was given 1 Gy every two weeks, accumulating a total of 13 Gy over 26 weeks.

The CDR3 contains 16 residues. V dropped 3 bases and J dropped 0 bases, with 13 bases sitting between them. The germline gives CDR1 ENHRY, CDR2 SYGVKD. Primers used for first-strand cDNA, a TRAV- and TRBV-specific set, covered both alpha and beta chains. A constant-region primer paired with the V-primer adapter amplified TCRs over about 20 PCR cycles. In vitro transcription amplified isolated mRNA. A single record per CDR3 protein comes from TCRdb applying MiXCR to the reads. Found here are under 90,000 distinct CDR3 sequences, about a sixth of them singletons; the top ten hold less than 1.5%. The time point: after trial treatment. Treatment specified: LDRT plus nivolumab, ipilimumab, low-dose cyclophosphamide and aspirin (RACIN trial). Donors were dosed with nivolumab and ipilimumab; they also received aspirin, low-dose cyclophosphamide and low-dose radiotherapy. As a condition of eligibility, patients had advanced solid tumors lacking tumor-infiltrating lymphocytes.

Details on this clonotype: This sequence is one base from a far larger clone and is likely a read error.

The V call is TRBV10-3, the J call TRBJ2-3, with D uncertain. This clonotype was obtained from a male donor with prostate cancer. Here the sequenced sample was PBMCs, taken after low-dose radiotherapy plus immunotherapy. CDR3 nucleotides: TGTGCCATCAGTGACCCGGCGCTATCTAGCACAGATACGCAGTATTTT. Translated: CAISDPALSSTDTQYF.